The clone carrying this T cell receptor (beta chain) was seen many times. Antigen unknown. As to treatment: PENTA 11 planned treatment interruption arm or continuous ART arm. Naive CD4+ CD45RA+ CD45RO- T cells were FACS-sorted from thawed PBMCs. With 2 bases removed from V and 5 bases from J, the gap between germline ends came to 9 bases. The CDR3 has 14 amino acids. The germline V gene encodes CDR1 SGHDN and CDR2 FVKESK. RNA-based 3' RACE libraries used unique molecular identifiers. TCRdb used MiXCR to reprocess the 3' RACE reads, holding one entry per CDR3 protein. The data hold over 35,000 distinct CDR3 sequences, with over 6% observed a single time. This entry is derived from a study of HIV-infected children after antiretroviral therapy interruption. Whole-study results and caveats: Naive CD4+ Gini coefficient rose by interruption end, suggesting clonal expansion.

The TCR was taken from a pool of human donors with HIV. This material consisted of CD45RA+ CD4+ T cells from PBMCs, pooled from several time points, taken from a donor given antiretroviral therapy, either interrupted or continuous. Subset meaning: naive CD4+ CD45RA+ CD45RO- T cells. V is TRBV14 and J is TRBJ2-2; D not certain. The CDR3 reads CASSQQLLTGELFF. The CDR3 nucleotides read TGTGCCAGCAGCCAACAGCTTTTAACCGGGGAGCTGTTTTTT.